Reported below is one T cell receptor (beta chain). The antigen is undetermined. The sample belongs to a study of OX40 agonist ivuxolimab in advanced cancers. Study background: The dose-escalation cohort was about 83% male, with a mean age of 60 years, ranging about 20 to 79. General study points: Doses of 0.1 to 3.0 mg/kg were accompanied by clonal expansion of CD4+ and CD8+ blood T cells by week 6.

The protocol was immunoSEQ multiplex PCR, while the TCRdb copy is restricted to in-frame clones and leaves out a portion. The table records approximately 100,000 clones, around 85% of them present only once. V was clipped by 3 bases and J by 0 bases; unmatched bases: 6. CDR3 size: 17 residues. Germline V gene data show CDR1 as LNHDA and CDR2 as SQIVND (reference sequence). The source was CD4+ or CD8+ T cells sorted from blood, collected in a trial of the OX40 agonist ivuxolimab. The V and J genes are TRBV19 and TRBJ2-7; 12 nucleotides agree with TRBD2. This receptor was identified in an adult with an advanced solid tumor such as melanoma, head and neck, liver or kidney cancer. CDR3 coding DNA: TGTGCCAGTAGTATTGGACTAGCGGGACCCAGCTCCTACGAGCAGTACTTC. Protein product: CASSIGLAGPSSYEQYF.